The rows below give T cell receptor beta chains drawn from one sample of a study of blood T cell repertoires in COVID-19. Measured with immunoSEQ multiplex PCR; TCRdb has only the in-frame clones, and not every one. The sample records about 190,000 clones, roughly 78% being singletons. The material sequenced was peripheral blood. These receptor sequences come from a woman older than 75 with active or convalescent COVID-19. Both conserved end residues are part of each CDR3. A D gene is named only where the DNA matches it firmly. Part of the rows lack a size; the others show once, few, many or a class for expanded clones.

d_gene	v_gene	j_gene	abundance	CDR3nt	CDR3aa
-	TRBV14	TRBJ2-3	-	TGTGCCAGCAGCCCCTTGGGGGGAACAGATACGCAGTATTTT	CASSPLGGTDTQYF
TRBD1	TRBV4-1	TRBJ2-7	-	TGCGCCAGCAGCCAAGGACAGGGAAAAGAGCAGTACTTC	CASSQGQGKEQYF
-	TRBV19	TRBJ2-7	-	TGTGCCAGTAGTCCGCGCTTTGGGGCGGTGAGCTCCTACGAGCAGTACTTC	CASSPRFGAVSSYEQYF
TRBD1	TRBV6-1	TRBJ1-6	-	TGTGCCAGCAGTGCCCGCCCGGGACAGGCTAATTCACCCCTCCACTTT	CASSARPGQANSPLHF
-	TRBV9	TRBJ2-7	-	TGTGCCAGCAGCGTAGGGGGAGAGCCGGCCTACGAGCAGTACTTC	CASSVGGEPAYEQYF
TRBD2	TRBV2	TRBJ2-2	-	TGTGCCACCCGGGGCGGGGGGGGTGGCACCGGGGAGCTGTTTTTT	CATRGGGGGTGELFF
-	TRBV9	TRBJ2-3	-	TGTGCCAGCACTTGGGGGGGGGCAAGCACAGATACGCAGTATTTT	CASTWGGASTDTQYF
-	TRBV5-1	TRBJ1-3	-	TGCGCCAGCAGCTCGGACAGAGCCTCTGGAAACACCATATATTTT	CASSSDRASGNTIYF
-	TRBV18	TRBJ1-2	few	TGTGCCAGCTCACCACAGACGCCGGGGACACCCTATGGCTACACCTTC	CASSPQTPGTPYGYTF
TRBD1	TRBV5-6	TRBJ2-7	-	TGTGCCAGCAGCTCAGGACAGGACCCTAACTCCTACGAGCAGTACTTC	CASSSGQDPNSYEQYF
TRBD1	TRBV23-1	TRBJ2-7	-	TGCGCCAGCAGTCAATCGATACCCCCTCCTGACAGGGGGTACGAGCAGTACTTC	CASSQSIPPPDRGYEQYF
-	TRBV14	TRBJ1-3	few	TGTGCCAGCAGCCGTGGTAGCTCTGGAAACACCATATATTTT	CASSRGSSGNTIYF
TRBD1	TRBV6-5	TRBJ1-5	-	TGTGCCAGCAGTACAGGGGTAAGGCAGCCCCAGCATTTT	CASSTGVRQPQHF
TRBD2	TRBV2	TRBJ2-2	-	TGTGCCAGCAGTAAACTAGCGGGGAGGACCGGGGAGCTGTTTTTT	CASSKLAGRTGELFF
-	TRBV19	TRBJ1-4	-	TGTGCCAGTAGTATACTTCTCGCGGAAAAACTGTTTTTT	CASSILLAEKLFF
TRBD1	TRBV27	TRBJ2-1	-	TGTGCCACCGGGACAGGGGTCTACAATGAGCAGTTCTTC	CATGTGVYNEQFF
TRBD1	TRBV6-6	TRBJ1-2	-	TGTGCCAGCAGTACGACCGGGACAGCCAACGGCTACACCTTC	CASSTTGTANGYTF
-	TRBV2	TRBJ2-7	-	TGTGCCAGCAGTGAATCTCCTTTTGGGCTTCGCGAGCAGTACTTC	CASSESPFGLREQYF
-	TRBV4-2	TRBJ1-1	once	TGTGCCAGCAGCCCCTGGGGCTTATACACTGAAGCTTTCTTT	CASSPWGLYTEAFF
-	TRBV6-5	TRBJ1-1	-	TGTGCCAGCAGTACCCGCCGAGACACTGAAGCTTTCTTT	CASSTRRDTEAFF
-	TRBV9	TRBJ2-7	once	TGTGCCAGCAGCGTAGGGCCCCAGACAGGAGTCTCCTACGAGCAGTACTTC	CASSVGPQTGVSYEQYF
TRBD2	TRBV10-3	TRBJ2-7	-	TGTGCCATCAGGCGTAGCGGGGGATTCTCCTACGAGCAGTACTTC	CAIRRSGGFSYEQYF
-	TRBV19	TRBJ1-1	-	TGTGCCAGTAGCCTTGGACGCCCTAGACAGTCCAGCACTGAAGCTTTCTTT	CASSLGRPRQSSTEAFF
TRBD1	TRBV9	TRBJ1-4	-	TGTGCCAGCAGCGTAGCGTCGGGACAGGAGAATGAAAAACTGTTTTTT	CASSVASGQENEKLFF
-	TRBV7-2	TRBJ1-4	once	TGTGCCAGCAGCCCCCCGGGGGGGTTTGAAAAACTGTTTTTT	CASSPPGGFEKLFF
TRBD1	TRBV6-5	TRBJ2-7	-	TGTGCCAGCAGCAAGGACAGGCGCTACGAGCAGTACTTC	CASSKDRRYEQYF
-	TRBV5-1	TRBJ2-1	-	TGCGCCAGCAGCTTCCAGGGTGGCAATGAGCAGTTCTTC	CASSFQGGNEQFF
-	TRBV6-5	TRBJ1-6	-	TGTGCCAGCAGTTCCACCGGACTTCCTAATTCACCCCTCCACTTT	CASSSTGLPNSPLHF
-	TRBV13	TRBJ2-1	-	TGTGCCAGCAGCTTTCTCCGGGGGACGGGAGAAGGGTCCTACAATGAGCAGTTCTTC	CASSFLRGTGEGSYNEQFF
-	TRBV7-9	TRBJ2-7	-	TGTGCCAGCAGGGGACAATACGAGCAGTACTTC	CASRGQYEQYF
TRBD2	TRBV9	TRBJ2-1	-	TGTGCCAGCAGCGTAGTCGGGGGGAGGTACAATGAGCAGTTCTTC	CASSVVGGRYNEQFF
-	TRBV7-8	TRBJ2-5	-	TGTGCCAGCAGCACCGACTCGGGGCAAGAGACCCAGTACTTC	CASSTDSGQETQYF
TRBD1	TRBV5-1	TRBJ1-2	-	TGCGCCAGCAGCTTGAGGGACAGGGACCCCTATGGCTACACCTTC	CASSLRDRDPYGYTF
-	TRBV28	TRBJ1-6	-	TGTGCCAGCGAAACTCCAGGGGCCACTATACAGAGCTCCTATAATTCACCCCTCCACTTT	CASETPGATIQSSYNSPLHF
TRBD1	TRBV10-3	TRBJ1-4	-	TGTGCCATCAGTGAGGTAGGGGGCAGGAATGAAAAACTGTTTTTT	CAISEVGGRNEKLFF
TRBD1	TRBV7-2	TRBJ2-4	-	TGTGCCAGCAGCTTAGGGACAGGGAAGCCAAACATTCAGTACTTC	CASSLGTGKPNIQYF
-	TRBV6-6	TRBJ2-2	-	TGTGCCAGCGGGTTACTACCGAACACCGGGGAGCTGTTTTTT	CASGLLPNTGELFF
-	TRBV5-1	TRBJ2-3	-	TGCGCCAGCAGCTTGGATAGTAGCACAGATACGCAGTATTTT	CASSLDSSTDTQYF
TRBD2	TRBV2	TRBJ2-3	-	TGTGCCAGCAGGATGGACAGATCTAGCGGGGGGACTACAGATACGCAGTATTTT	CASRMDRSSGGTTDTQYF
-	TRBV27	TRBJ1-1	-	TGTGCCAGCAGTCCCCTAGGCGGGAGTAACACTGAAGCTTTCTTT	CASSPLGGSNTEAFF
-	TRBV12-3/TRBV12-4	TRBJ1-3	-	TGTGCCAGCAGTGCCAACCCAGGCCCCCCCATATATTTT	CASSANPGPPIYF
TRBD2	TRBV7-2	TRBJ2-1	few	TGTGCCAGCAGCAGTCCCGGGACTATGCAGTTCTTC	CASSSPGTMQFF
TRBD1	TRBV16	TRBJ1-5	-	TGTGCCAGCAGCCAAGATGGGACAGGGCGGCATTTT	CASSQDGTGRHF
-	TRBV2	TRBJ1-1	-	TGTGCCAGTCTACAGGGTCCGAACACTGAAGCTTTCTTT	CASLQGPNTEAFF
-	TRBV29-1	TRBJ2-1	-	TGCAGCGTTGCTCACAATGAGCAGTTCTTC	CSVAHNEQFF
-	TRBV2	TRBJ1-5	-	TGTGCCAGCAGCACGAGGGGGATCGCGGCCCAGCATTTT	CASSTRGIAAQHF
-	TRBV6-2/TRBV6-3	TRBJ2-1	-	TGTGCCAGCAGTTCTAACTTCTTCGCGAATGAGCAGTTCTTC	CASSSNFFANEQFF
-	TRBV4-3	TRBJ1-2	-	TGCGCCAGCAGCCGAGAAAGACGCACAGCTAACTATGGCTACACCTTC	CASSRERRTANYGYTF
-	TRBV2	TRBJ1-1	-	TGTGCCAGCAGTGAAGCTGCCAGTTACACTGAAGCTTTCTTT	CASSEAASYTEAFF
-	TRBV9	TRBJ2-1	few	TGTGCCAGCAGCGTAACAACCTACAATGAGCAGTTCTTC	CASSVTTYNEQFF
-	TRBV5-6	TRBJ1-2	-	TGTGCCAGCAGCTTCTGGGGGACTACCAACCTCTATGGCTACACCTTC	CASSFWGTTNLYGYTF
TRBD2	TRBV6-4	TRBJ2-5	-	TGTGCCAGCAGTGCCGTAGCGGGGAAAGAGACCCAGTACTTC	CASSAVAGKETQYF
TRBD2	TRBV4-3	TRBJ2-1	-	TGCGCCAGCAGCCGGAGTCGGGACTACGGGGATGAGCAGTTCTTC	CASSRSRDYGDEQFF